This T cell receptor (beta chain) was found in a study of blood T cells in healthy people across ages (dated by TCRdb to about 2015). Turning to the overall study: In model experiments, roughly one uniquely barcoded TCR beta cDNA molecule per two T cells was captured by template switching. The study measured age-related changes in TCR beta repertoire diversity using deep sequencing normalized with unique cDNA molecular identifiers. Two additional independent replicas of 1 million unique cDNA reads from the same blood draw were analyzed for two donors (one aged 18 to 30 and one aged 80 or older). To avoid experimental bias, donors of different ages were distributed randomly across sequencing lanes. Four age groups were formed from the donors: young (average 16 years), middle-aged (around 40), aged (approximately 60) and long-lived (82). Study-wide conclusions, independent of this receptor: Because profiling used bulk unsorted PBMCs, naive and antigen-experienced compartments could not be compared conclusively. Compared with the aged group, more naive CD4+ T cells, fewer expanded clones and increased TCR diversity were shown by the long-lived group, suggesting age selection. Observed TCR beta diversity correlated strongly with the percentage of naive T cells measured by flow cytometry. Estimates of total diversity from one million sequenced T cells were regarded as lower bounds and underestimates. Because donor CMV infection status was unknown, age-related changes in expanded clonotypes were potentially confounded. As age increased, observed TCR beta diversity per million T cells dropped in a roughly linear way, and a significant reduction was already evident by age 40.

The CDR3 numbers 15 residues from cysteine through phenylalanine. Just CDR3 DNA is preserved here, 45 bases in frame from base 1. Looking up the germline V gene yields CDR1 SNHLY and CDR2 FYNNEI. The trim is 4 bases for V and 0 bases for J, with a gap of 11 bases between the germline ends. Systemically healthy Caucasian individuals from Russia, some 36 in total and aged roughly 6 to 100 years, were included as donors. Approximately 9.7 milliliters of peripheral blood were drawn from each donor into EDTA-treated Vacutainer tubes. Ficoll-Paque density-gradient centrifugation was used to isolate PBMCs, with at least 6.5 million per sample. Total RNA, at least 5 micrograms per sample, was extracted from PBMCs with Trizol reagent. The percentages of naive CD45RAhigh/CD27high T cells were determined by flow cytometry on a PBMC aliquot from every donor. Library method: 5' RACE. The listed sequencing device is Illumina HiSeq 2500. The second PCR ran for roughly 7 to 11 cycles and used a J-beta primer mix along with a sample-barcoded 5' primer. A template-switch 5' adaptor carrying 12 random nucleotides introduced a unique molecular identifier onto each TCR beta cDNA molecule. Each sample yielded at least 3 million CDR3-containing paired-end reads. First-strand cDNA synthesis was performed from all RNA using the Mint cDNA synthesis kit, with priming by a TRBC-specific oligonucleotide. All cDNA was treated with uracil-DNA glycosylase and then went through a first 18-cycle PCR with the universal primers M1SS and BC2_uni_R. The authors' pipeline ran thus. Normalization of each sample was performed by random selection of 1 million high-quality reads, each carrying a distinct molecular identifier. Reads with shared molecular identifiers were discarded instead of being binned into consensus sequences. MiTCR, run with a Q25 quality threshold and the strictest error-elimination algorithm, handled CDR3 identification, clonotype clustering and error correction. A nonparametric unseen species model with Euler transformation was used to estimate a lower bound on total TCR beta diversity. Starting from the raw public reads, TCRdb applied fastp trimming at Q25, assembled clones with MiXCR and retained in-frame beta chains. Every distinct CDR3 protein forms one entry, paired with its most common genes and DNA. These V and J calls are TCRdb output, not the study's own analysis. This sample is represented by fewer than 950,000 distinct CDR3 sequences; around 36% of them were singletons. The ten largest clonotypes hold over 10% of the sample.

This clonotype was detected only a few times. Its target antigen remains unknown. No base quality values were provided; no much bigger clone lies one nucleotide off. This chain joins TRBV2 to TRBJ2-3; a tentative D match to TRBD1 spans 6 bases. The clonotype comes from a man younger than 35 in good health. Sequencing was done on a sample of blood. CDR3 protein: CASSAGQTSTDTQYF. The base sequence is TGTGCCAGCAGTGCTGGACAGACGAGCACAGATACGCAGTATTTT.